These 10 T cell receptor beta chains share one sample of origin, sequenced in a study of OX40 agonist ivuxolimab in advanced cancers. This table comes from immunoSEQ multiplex PCR, and its TCRdb copy is limited to in-frame clones, with some not included. The sample lists tens of thousands of clones; 65% to 90% were seen once. The input for sequencing was CD4+ or CD8+ T cells sorted from blood, taken in a trial of the OX40 agonist ivuxolimab. These receptors originate from an adult with an advanced solid tumor such as melanoma, head and neck, liver or kidney cancer.

V and J are TRBV6-5 and TRBJ1-2; 7 bases agree with TRBD1. Unmatched junction bases numbered 10, after V lost 2 bases and J lost 4 bases. This CDR3 has 16 residues. Germline V gives CDR1 MNHEY, CDR2 SVGAGI. CDR3 in DNA: TGTGCCAGCAGTTACGACGGACAGGCACTAGGCTATGGCTACACCTTC. As protein: CASSYDGQALGYGYTF.

The chain has TRBV5-1 and TRBJ2-3; TRBD1 matches at 8 bases. This CDR3 spans 13 amino acids. V gave up 7 bases and J gave up 5 bases; unmatched junction bases: 6. CDR1 is SGHRS, CDR2 YFSETQ, per germline. This chain's CDR3 is CASARGQRDTQYF. DNA of the CDR3: TGCGCCAGCGCCAGGGGGCAGAGAGATACGCAGTATTTT.

The chain recombines TRBV30 with TRBJ2-7, with a tentative D call TRBD2 (5 bases). The CDR3 sequence is 14 residues long. V lost 3 bases to trimming and J lost 0 bases, with 12 bases between them. The germline gives CDR1 GTSNPN, CDR2 SVGIG (reference sequence). The DNA for the CDR3 is TGTGCCTGGAGAGTAGTGGGGAGCTCCTACGAGCAGTACTTC. It specifies CAWRVVGSSYEQYF.

To note about this clone: Other DNA sequences within the sample encode an identical CDR3. The J gene is TRBJ2-7, the V gene TRBV7-8; D ambiguous. V was cut by 4 bases and J by 0 bases, with 7 bases left in between. The CDR3 has 13 residues. CDR1 is SGHVS, CDR2 FQNEAQ, per germline. CDR3 amino acids: CASSSWTSYEQYF. The CDR3 coding sequence is TGTGCCAGCAGCTCCTGGACCTCCTACGAGCAGTACTTC.

The gene calls are TRBV19 and TRBJ1-3; D ambiguous. Trimming took 9 bases from V and 0 from J, leaving 12 bases between them. The CDR3 has 14 amino acids. CDR1 and CDR2 from the germline V gene are LNHDA and SQIVND (reference sequence). CDR3 sequence reads: CASHSQDSGNTIYF. CDR3 DNA sequence: TGTGCCAGCCACTCCCAAGACTCTGGAAACACCATATATTTT.

The rearrangement links TRBV19 to TRBJ1-3; D not certain. Trimming shortened V by 6 bases and J by 0 bases, and 9 bases separated the two germline ends. The length of the CDR3 is 14 residues. Germline CDR1 is LNHDA and CDR2 is SQIVND (reference sequence). The chain's CDR3 is CASSLEDSGNTIYF. The CDR3 coding sequence is TGTGCCAGTAGCCTAGAAGACTCTGGAAACACCATATATTTT. Filled out from reference TRBV19 and TRBJ1-3, the complete variable domain reads DGGITQSPKYLFRKEGQNVTLSCEQNLNHDAMYWYRQDPGQGLRLIYYSQIVNDFQKGDIAEGYSVSREKKESFPLTVTSAQKNPTAFYLCASSLEDSGNTIYFGEGSWLTVV.

The rearrangement uses TRBV5-5 and TRBJ2-3, with D hard to call. Germline CDR1 reads SGHKS; CDR2 reads YYEKEE (reference sequence). The CDR3 is 15 amino acids. V was trimmed by 4 bases and J by 1 base, leaving 13 bases between them. This CDR3 is CASSPTSLGTDTQYF. CDR3 coding DNA: TGTGCCAGCAGCCCGACATCCCTCGGCACAGATACGCAGTATTTT. The variable domain in full, with the rest retrieved from reference TRBV5-5 and TRBJ2-3, is DAGVTQSPTHLIKTRGQQVTLRCSPISGHKSVSWYQQVLGQGPQFIFQYYEKEERGRGNFPDRFSARQFPNYSSELNVNALLLGDSALYLCASSPTSLGTDTQYFGPGTRLTVL.

J is TRBJ1-2 and V is TRBV12-5; D not resolved. This CDR3 contains 12 residues. The V and J ends lost 7 bases and 5 bases respectively, with 11 bases between them. CDR1 is LGHNT and CDR2 is FRNRAP in the germline V gene. The CDR3 DNA reads as TGTGCTAGTGCCCGCGACACGTATGGCTACACCTTC. Translated, it gives CASARDTYGYTF. Full variable domain (rest looked up from reference TRBV12-5 and TRBJ1-2): DARVTQTPRHKVTEMGQEVTMRCQPILGHNTVFWYRQTMMQGLELLAYFRNRAPLDDSGMPKDRFSAEMPDATLATLKIQPSEPRDSAVYFCASARDTYGYTFGSGTRLTVV.

The V and J genes are TRBV18 and TRBJ2-1; no definite D call. The ends were cut back, 2 bases at V and 0 bases at J, with 8 bases in the middle. The germline V gene encodes CDR1 KGHSH and CDR2 LQKENI. This CDR3 has 15 residues. CDR3 nucleotide sequence: TGTGCCAGCTCACCATCCGTTGGCTCCTACAATGAGCAGTTCTTC. Translated: CASSPSVGSYNEQFF.

The chain uses TRBV7-2 and TRBJ1-3, with a tentative D call TRBD1 (6 bases). The germline V gene encodes CDR1 SGHTA and CDR2 FQGNSA. CDR3 size: 17 residues. Trimming removed 1 base from V and 1 base from J, with 14 bases in between. CDR3 nucleotide sequence: TGTGCCAGCAGCTTAGGTGGGGGCCGTACTTCTGGAAACACCATATATTTT. Translation gives CASSLGGGRTSGNTIYF.